The 14 T cell receptor beta chains presented below share a single source sample, sequenced in a study of blood T cell repertoires in COVID-19. The repertoire was sequenced with immunoSEQ multiplex PCR; TCRdb's copy has only in-frame clones and lacks some. The sample consists of about 480,000 clones, 75% to 90% of them appearing once. Sample: PBMCs or T cells enriched from blood (not recorded which). These receptors were taken from a woman aged 55-70 years who had recovered from COVID-19.

V and J are TRBV27 and TRBJ2-3, with 9 bases aligning to TRBD2. With 2 bases clipped from V and 6 bases from J, the junction kept 6 bases outside the gene matches. This CDR3 spans 15 amino acids. Germline CDR1 is MNHEY and CDR2 is SMNVEV (reference sequence). This CDR3 is CASSLPGTSYDTQYF. Here the CDR3 DNA reads TGTGCCAGCAGTTTACCCGGGACTAGCTACGATACGCAGTATTTT.

This clone showed up just once. V and J are TRBV3-1 (or the pseudogene TRBV3-2) and TRBJ2-5; D gene unclear. In germline, CDR1 is LGHDT, CDR2 YNNKEL (reference sequence). V was trimmed by 0 bases and J by 2 bases, leaving 7 bases between them. This CDR3 has 14 amino acids. CDR3 residues: CASSQDQTQETQYF. CDR3 in DNA: TGTGCCAGCAGCCAAGACCAGACACAAGAGACCCAGTACTTC.

This rearrangement joins TRBV27 to TRBJ2-1; D is ambiguous. V was cut by 6 bases and J by 4 bases, with 4 bases left in between. There are 11 residues in the CDR3. Germline values: CDR1 MNHEY, CDR2 SMNVEV (reference sequence). Here the CDR3 DNA reads TGTGCCAGCAGCGGTTACAATGAGCAGTTCTTC. Translation gives CASSGYNEQFF.

This chain joins TRBV5-6 and TRBJ2-7; TRBD2 might be the D (6 bases). This CDR3 has 17 residues. With 3 bases removed from V and 2 bases from J, the gap between germline ends came to 21 bases. Germline CDR1 reads SGHDT; CDR2 reads YYEEEE. This CDR3 reads CASSSLEGAPLAYEQYF. CDR3 in DNA: TGTGCCAGCAGCTCGCTGGAGGGAGCCCCTCTCGCCTACGAGCAGTACTTC.

The CDR3 coding sequence is TGTGCCAGCACGGGGATTTTCGACAATGAGCAGTTCTTC. It encodes CASTGIFDNEQFF. The chain joins TRBV2 to TRBJ2-1, with a tentative D call TRBD2 (5 bases). Trimming removed 7 bases from V and 5 bases from J, with 12 bases in between. There are 13 residues in the CDR3. From germline, CDR1 is SNHLY and CDR2 FYNNEI.

This chain links TRBV18 with TRBJ2-7; D perhaps matches TRBD2 (6 bases). Germline-derived CDR1 and CDR2 are KGHSH and LQKENI. The CDR3 spans 13 residues. V gave up 6 bases and J gave up 7 bases, with 16 bases separating them. The CDR3 DNA reads as TGTGCCAGCTCGGACACGGGAGTGTGGGAGCAGTACGTC. Protein: CASSDTGVWEQYV.

V is TRBV2 and J is TRBJ1-5; a weak D match, TRBD1 (6 bases). This CDR3 contains 15 residues. Trimming removed 5 bases from V and 3 bases from J, with 14 bases in between. Germline-derived CDR1 and CDR2 are SNHLY and FYNNEI. The chain's CDR3 is CASSQQGINNQPQHF. Here the CDR3 DNA reads TGTGCCAGCAGTCAACAGGGAATCAACAATCAGCCCCAGCATTTT.

CDR3 loop: CASSEALVGGRAGELFF. The CDR3 DNA reads TGTGCCAGCAGTGAAGCGCTAGTCGGGGGGCGCGCCGGGGAGCTGTTTTTT. This chain uses TRBV6-1 with TRBJ2-2, with D perhaps TRBD2 (7 bases). Germline V gene lookup returns CDR1 MNHNS and CDR2 SASEGT. This CDR3 has 17 residues. Trimming took 0 bases from V and 6 from J, leaving 17 bases between them.

This sequence joins TRBV7-9 and TRBJ2-7; 7 bases are a match to TRBD1. This CDR3 has 15 residues. Germline V gives CDR1 SEHNR, CDR2 FQNEAQ (reference sequence). The ends lost 6 bases at V and 2 bases at J; junction bases unmatched: 10. The DNA of the CDR3 is TGTGCCAGCAGAGAAAACAGGGGTCCCACCTACGAGCAGTACGTC. As protein: CASRENRGPTYEQYV.

The chain carries TRBV2 and TRBJ2-2; 10 nucleotides line up with TRBD1. The germline V gene has CDR1 SNHLY and CDR2 FYNNEI. The trim removed 5 bases at V and 2 bases at J, leaving 2 bases unmatched. The CDR3 is 15 residues long. The CDR3, as DNA: TGTGCCAGCAGTAGGGACAGGGGAAACACCGGGGAGCTGTTTTTT. It specifies CASSRDRGNTGELFF.

This clone is a singleton in its sample. Other nucleotide sequences from this sample produce the same CDR3. The rearrangement uses TRBV3-1 (or the pseudogene TRBV3-2) and TRBJ1-1; D ambiguous. Trimming pared 1 base from V and 1 base from J, leaving 7 bases between. From germline, CDR1 is LGHDT and CDR2 YNNKEL (reference sequence). CDR3 size: 14 residues. CDR3 in DNA: TGTGCCAGCAGCCAAGCTGGGAGGAACACTGAAGCTTTCTTT. This codes for CASSQAGRNTEAFF.

V usage is TRBV23-1 and J usage is TRBJ1-4; D gene unclear. TRBV23-1 has ORF status, its function being uncertain. Trimming took 7 bases from V and 8 from J, leaving 14 bases between them. The CDR3 has 13 amino acids. Here the CDR3 reads CASIPPAVEKLFF. The CDR3 nucleotides read TGCGCCAGCATCCCCCCCGCGGTGGAAAAACTGTTTTTT.

The chain carries TRBV5-6 and TRBJ1-1; D remains unclear. The CDR3 spans 15 residues. The V end lost 0 bases, the J end lost 2 bases, and 11 bases lay between the germline ends. CDR1 is SGHDT, CDR2 YYEEEE, per germline. CDR3 amino acids: CASSLVGRSNTEAFF. CDR3 coding DNA: TGTGCCAGCAGCTTGGTAGGGAGGTCAAACACTGAAGCTTTCTTT.

The V and J genes are TRBV28 and TRBJ2-2; 7 positions match TRBD2. This CDR3 comprises 13 residues. J gave up 3 bases and V 10 bases, and 5 bases lay outside the gene matches. CDR1 is MDHEN and CDR2 is SYDVKM in the germline V gene. CDR3 nucleotides: TGTGCCACCGCGGGGGTTTACACCGGGGAGCTGTTTTTT. As protein: CATAGVYTGELFF.